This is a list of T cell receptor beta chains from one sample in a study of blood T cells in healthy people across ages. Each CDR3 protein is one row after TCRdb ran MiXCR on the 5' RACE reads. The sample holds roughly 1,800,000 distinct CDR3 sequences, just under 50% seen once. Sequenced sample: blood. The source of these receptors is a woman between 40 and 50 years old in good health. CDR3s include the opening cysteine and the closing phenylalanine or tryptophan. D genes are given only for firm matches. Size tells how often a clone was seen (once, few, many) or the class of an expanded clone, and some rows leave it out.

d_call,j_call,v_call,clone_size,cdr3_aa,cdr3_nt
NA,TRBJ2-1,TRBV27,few,CASSYEIWAPNEQFF,TGTGCCAGCAGTTACGAAATCTGGGCCCCAAATGAGCAGTTCTTC
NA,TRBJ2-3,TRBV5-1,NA,CASSRGGRTDTQYF,TGTGCCAGCAGCCGTGGGGGGCGCACAGATACGCAGTATTTT
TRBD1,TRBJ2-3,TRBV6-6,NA,CASSDPQGNEDTQYF,TGTGCCAGCAGTGACCCACAGGGGAATGAAGATACGCAGTATTTT
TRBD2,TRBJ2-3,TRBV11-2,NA,CASSPLTSGVRTDTQYF,TGTGCCAGCAGCCCCCTGACTAGCGGGGTTCGCACAGATACGCAGTATTTT
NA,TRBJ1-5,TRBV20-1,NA,CSAHPRERSNQPQHF,TGCAGTGCTCACCCCAGGGAAAGGAGCAATCAGCCCCAGCATTTT
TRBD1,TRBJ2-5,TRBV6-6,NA,CASSRPTGGYETQYF,TGTGCCAGCAGTCGACCGACAGGGGGCTATGAGACCCAGTACTTC
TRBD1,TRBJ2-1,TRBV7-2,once,CASSPPGQEGNEQFF,TGTGCCAGCAGTCCGCCGGGACAGGAGGGGAATGAGCAGTTCTTC
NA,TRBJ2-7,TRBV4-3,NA,CASSAWGYEQYF,TGCGCCAGCAGCGCTTGGGGTTACGAGCAGTACTTC
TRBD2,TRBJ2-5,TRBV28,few,CASSNQGLAGSETQYF,TGTGCCAGCAGTAACCAGGGACTAGCGGGGTCAGAGACCCAGTACTTC
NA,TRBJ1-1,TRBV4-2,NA,CASSQDIRFYTEAFF,TGTGCCAGCAGCCAAGATATCAGGTTCTACACTGAAGCTTTCTTT
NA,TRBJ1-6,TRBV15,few,CATSSGWTDNSPLHF,TGTGCCACCAGCAGTGGTTGGACAGACAATTCGCCCCTCCACTTT
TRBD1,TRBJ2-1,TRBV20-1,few,CRAPPGQGKGDEQFF,TGCAGGGCACCGCCGGGACAGGGGAAGGGGGATGAGCAGTTCTTC
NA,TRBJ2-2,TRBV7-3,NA,CASSLRGRTGELFF,TGTGCCAGCAGCTTAAGGGGCAGGACCGGGGAGCTGTTTTTT
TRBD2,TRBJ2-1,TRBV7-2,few,CASSLGGGALGEQFF,TGTGCCAGCAGCTTAGGCGGGGGGGCGCTAGGTGAGCAGTTCTTC
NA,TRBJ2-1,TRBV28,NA,CASPPSRGYNEQFF,TGTGCCAGTCCTCCGAGCCGGGGCTACAATGAGCAGTTCTTC
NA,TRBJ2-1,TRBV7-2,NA,CASRPLGGDEQFF,TGTGCCAGCAGACCACTAGGCGGGGATGAGCAGTTCTTC
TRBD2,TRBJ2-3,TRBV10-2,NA,CASSVLAGGNATDTQYF,TGCGCCAGCAGTGTATTAGCGGGGGGGAATGCGACAGATACGCAGTATTTT
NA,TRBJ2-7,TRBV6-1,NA,CASSDGTGISYEQYF,TGTGCCAGCAGTGATGGGACGGGGATCTCCTACGAGCAGTACTTC
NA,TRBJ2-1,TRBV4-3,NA,CASSQKYLRDEQFF,TGCGCCAGCAGCCAGAAGTATTTGCGCGATGAGCAGTTCTTC
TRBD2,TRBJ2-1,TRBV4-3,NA,CASSQELGGGAEEQFF,TGCGCCAGCAGCCAAGAGCTCGGCGGGGGGGCAGAAGAGCAGTTCTTC
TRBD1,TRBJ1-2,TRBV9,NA,CASSAQGGIDGYTF,TGTGCCAGCAGCGCCCAGGGGGGCATCGATGGCTACACCTTC
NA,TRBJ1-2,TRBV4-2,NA,CASSHSQGEYGYTF,TGTGCCAGCAGCCATTCCCAGGGCGAGTATGGCTACACCTTC
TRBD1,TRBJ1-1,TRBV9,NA,CASSETFLYRGRHTEAFF,TGTGCCAGCAGCGAAACGTTTCTATACAGGGGGCGGCACACTGAAGCTTTCTTT
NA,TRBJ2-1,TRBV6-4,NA,CASSDGGIPNEQFF,TGTGCCAGCAGTGACGGGGGGATTCCGAATGAGCAGTTCTTC
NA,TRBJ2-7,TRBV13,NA,CASSLGSGKNVQYF,TGTGCCAGCAGCTTAGGGTCAGGAAAAAACGTTCAGTACTTC
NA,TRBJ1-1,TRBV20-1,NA,CSAREYRNTEAFF,TGCAGTGCTAGAGAGTACCGTAACACTGAAGCTTTCTTT
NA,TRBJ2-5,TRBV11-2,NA,CASNFNTGRRETQYF,TGTGCCAGCAATTTCAATACAGGGCGTCGAGAGACCCAGTACTTC
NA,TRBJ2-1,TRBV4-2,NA,CASGLRASSYNEQFF,TGTGCCAGCGGCTTGCGGGCGAGCTCCTACAATGAGCAGTTCTTC
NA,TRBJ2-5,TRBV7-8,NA,CASSQYVPGSVQETQYF,TGTGCCAGCAGCCAATACGTCCCCGGGTCAGTCCAAGAGACCCAGTACTTC
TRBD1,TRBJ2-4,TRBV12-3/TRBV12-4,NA,CASRETPGTVFRPTKNIQYF,TGTGCCAGCAGAGAAACGCCTGGGACAGTTTTTCGTCCCACCAAAAACATTCAGTACTTC
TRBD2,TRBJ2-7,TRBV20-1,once,CSAPSGGQSYEQYF,TGCAGTGCACCGAGCGGGGGCCAGTCCTACGAGCAGTACTTC
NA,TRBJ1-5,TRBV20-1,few,CSASPSTAYQPQHF,TGCAGTGCTAGTCCGTCCACAGCCTATCAGCCCCAGCATTTT
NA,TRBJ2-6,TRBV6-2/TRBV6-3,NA,CASTLGGAGADVLTF,TGTGCCAGCACCCTCGGAGGGGCTGGGGCCGACGTCCTGACTTTC
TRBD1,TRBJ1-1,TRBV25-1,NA,CASSETGKAFF,TGTGCCAGCAGTGAGACAGGGAAGGCTTTCTTT
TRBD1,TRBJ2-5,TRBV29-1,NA,CSVEGGQGGEQYF,TGCAGCGTTGAAGGGGGACAGGGAGGGGAGCAGTACTTC
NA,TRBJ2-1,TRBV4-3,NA,CASSQDGSDLSYNEQFF,TGCGCCAGCAGCCAAGATGGATCTGACCTCTCCTACAATGAGCAGTTCTTC
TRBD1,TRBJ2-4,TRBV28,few,CASSPPLGQGSIQYF,TGTGCCAGCAGTCCCCCGCTGGGACAGGGGTCCATTCAGTACTTC
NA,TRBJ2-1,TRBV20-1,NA,CSASQREQFF,TGCAGTGCTAGTCAGAGAGAGCAGTTCTTC
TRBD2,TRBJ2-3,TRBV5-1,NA,CASSPTASGGDTQYF,TGCGCCAGCAGCCCGACTGCATCGGGGGGAGATACGCAGTATTTT
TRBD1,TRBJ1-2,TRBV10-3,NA,CAISEFDRGDGYTF,TGTGCCATCAGTGAGTTCGACAGGGGGGATGGCTACACCTTC
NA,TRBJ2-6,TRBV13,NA,CASSLDAGLEIYSGANVLTF,TGTGCCAGCAGCTTGGACGCAGGACTGGAAATCTACTCTGGGGCCAACGTCCTGACTTTC
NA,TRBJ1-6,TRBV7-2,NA,CASSLEAGRRNSPLHF,TGTGCCAGCAGCTTAGAGGCGGGCAGGAGGAATTCACCCCTCCACTTT
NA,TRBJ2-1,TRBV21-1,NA,CANRLGGGYEQFF,TGTGCCAACAGGTTGGGGGGGGGTTATGAGCAGTTCTTC
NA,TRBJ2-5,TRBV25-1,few,CASSELGTQETQYF,TGTGCCAGCAGTGAACTCGGGACCCAAGAGACCCAGTACTTC
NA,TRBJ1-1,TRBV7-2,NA,CASSSEAGRNTEAFF,TGTGCCAGCAGCTCCGAGGCTGGGAGGAACACTGAAGCTTTCTTT
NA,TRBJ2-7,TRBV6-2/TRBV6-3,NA,CASSYSELTDEQYF,TGTGCCAGCAGTTACTCGGAACTTACCGACGAGCAGTACTTC
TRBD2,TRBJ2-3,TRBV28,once,CASSPTPGTSGADTQYF,TGTGCCAGCAGTCCAACCCCCGGGACTAGCGGGGCAGATACGCAGTATTTT
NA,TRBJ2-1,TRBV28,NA,CASRHSGQGANEQFF,TGTGCCAGCAGGCACTCTGGGCAGGGTGCAAATGAGCAGTTCTTC
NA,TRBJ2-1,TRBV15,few,CATSRILGVSAGYEQFF,TGTGCCACCAGCAGGATCCTTGGGGTGTCGGCTGGGTATGAGCAGTTCTTC
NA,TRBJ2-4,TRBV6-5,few,CASSYSLWGSGNIQYF,TGTGCCAGCAGTTACTCGCTTTGGGGATCGGGAAACATTCAGTACTTC
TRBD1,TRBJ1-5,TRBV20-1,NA,CSARDPAGTGNRQPQHF,TGCAGTGCTAGAGACCCCGCAGGGACAGGTAATCGCCAGCCCCAGCATTTT
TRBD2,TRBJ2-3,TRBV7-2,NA,CASSLGGTSRTQYF,TGTGCCAGCAGCTTAGGGGGGACTAGTCGCACGCAGTATTTT
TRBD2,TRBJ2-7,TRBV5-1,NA,CASSLYSAGGSYNEQYF,TGCGCCAGCAGCTTGTATTCAGCGGGGGGGTCCTACAATGAGCAGTACTTC
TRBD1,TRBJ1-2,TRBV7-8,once,CASSLGTGADNYGYTF,TGTGCCAGCAGCTTAGGAACAGGGGCAGATAACTATGGCTACACCTTC
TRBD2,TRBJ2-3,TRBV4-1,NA,CASSRSPASGGTDTQYF,TGCGCCAGCAGCCGGTCTCCGGCTAGCGGGGGCACAGATACGCAGTATTTT
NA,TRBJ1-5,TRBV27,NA,CASSLSGPSNQPQHF,TGTGCCAGCAGTTTAAGCGGGCCTAGCAATCAGCCCCAGCATTTT
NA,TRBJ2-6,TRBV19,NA,CASSMEVSGANVLTF,TGTGCCAGTAGTATGGAGGTCTCTGGGGCCAACGTCCTGACTTTC
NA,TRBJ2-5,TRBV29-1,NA,CSVEEGARETQYF,TGCAGCGTTGAAGAGGGAGCCCGAGAGACCCAGTACTTC
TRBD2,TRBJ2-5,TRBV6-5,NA,CASIPYSGGAETQYF,TGTGCCAGCATCCCCTATAGCGGGGGGGCAGAGACCCAGTACTTC